This T cell receptor beta chain was recorded in a study of blood T cells in healthy people across ages. General study results and limits: Estimates of diversity drawn from one million T cells were considered underestimates.

Using a J-beta primer mix together with a sample-barcoded 5' primer, a second PCR was run for about 6 to 11 cycles. TCRdb used MiXCR to reprocess the 5' RACE reads, holding one entry per CDR3 protein. The data contain about 750,000 distinct CDR3 sequences, about 55% of them singletons. This clonotype was seen a single time. Its antigen is not known. The sequenced material came from blood. This TCR was recovered from a man of 80 years or more in good health.

The CDR3 region has the DNA TGCGCCAGCAGCTACTCCCAGACAGGGGTCGAGCAGTACTTC. Amino acid sequence: CASSYSQTGVEQYF. The rearrangement joins TRBV5-1 to TRBJ2-4; 8 positions match TRBD1. The DNA end favors TRBJ2-7, so the J call may be wrong. Germline lookup yields CDR1 SGHRS and CDR2 YFSETQ. The CDR3 spans 14 residues.